This paragraph reports one TCR beta chain. This entry belongs to a study of identical twins. A universal primer binding site was introduced by template switching. The final cDNA contained unique molecular identifiers. Each CDR3 protein is one row after TCRdb ran MiXCR on the 5' RACE reads. The table includes 1,800,000 or so distinct CDR3 sequences, under 35% detected once. The sample comprised cord blood. The sequence was obtained from a newborn girl in good health.

CDR3: CASSYSTSGGETQYF. CDR3 nucleotides: TGTGCCAGCAGTTACTCCACTAGCGGAGGGGAGACCCAGTACTTC. V and J are TRBV6-6 and TRBJ2-5, with 8 positions matching TRBD2. Germline CDR1 and CDR2: MNHNY and SVGAGI (reference sequence). The V segment lost 0 bases and the J segment 5 bases; nucleotides outside the gene matches: 5. This CDR3 has 15 residues.